A single sample is the source of the 18 T cell receptor beta chains below, sequenced in a study of T-cell memory formation after mild COVID-19. TCRdb reprocessed the 5' RACE reads via MiXCR and lists one record per CDR3 protein. The sample records 150,000 to 200,000 distinct CDR3 sequences, approximately 10% being singletons. The specimen sequenced was PBMCs or a T cell subset sorted from them (not recorded which). The receptors were sampled from a man aged 18 to 30 who had mild COVID-19 (a few samples of this study predate the infection). Cell type and time point are not known.

This clonotype was seen many times. The rearrangement uses TRBV30 and TRBJ1-1; D is undetermined. CDR1 and CDR2 from the germline V gene are GTSNPN and SVGIG (reference sequence). This CDR3 is 15 amino acids long. The V gene lost 5 bases and the J gene lost 3 bases, with 19 bases spanning the gap. The CDR3 sequence: CAWSEDPQRYTEAFF. The CDR3 nucleotides are TGTGCCTGGTCCGAGGACCCCCAGAGGTACACTGAAGCTTTCTTT. Drawing the rest from reference TRBV30 and TRBJ1-1, the complete variable domain is SQTIHQWPATLVQPVGSPLSLECTVEGTSNPNLYWYRQAAGRGLQLLFYSVGIGQISSEVPQNLSASRPQDRQFILSSKKLLLSDSGFYLCAWSEDPQRYTEAFFGQGTRLTVV.

This clonotype occurred a few times. The chain uses TRBV6-5 and TRBJ1-1; 9 bases map to TRBD1. CDR1 is MNHEY, CDR2 SVGAGI, per germline. Trimming at V came to 3 bases and at J to 11 bases, leaving 16 bases not matched to a gene. The CDR3 sequence is 16 residues long. CDR3: CASSYFSGTGSRTAFF. The CDR3, as DNA: TGTGCCAGCAGTTATTTCTCCGGGACAGGGTCTAGGACGGCTTTCTTT.

Only a few counts were recorded for this clonotype. The gene calls are TRBV7-2 and TRBJ1-2; possible D gene TRBD1, 6 bases. This CDR3 comprises 14 residues. Germline CDR1 SGHTA, CDR2 FQGNSA. V lost 1 base and J lost 3, with 9 bases in between. CDR3 protein: CASSLEDRYYGYTF. The DNA for the CDR3 is TGTGCCAGCAGCTTAGAGGACAGATACTATGGCTACACCTTC.

V gene TRBV19 combines with J gene TRBJ1-2; 9 bases are a match to TRBD1. J was trimmed by 4 bases and V by 10 bases; bases with no gene match: 4. Looked up from germline, CDR1 is LNHDA and CDR2 is SQIVND (reference sequence). The length of the CDR3 is 12 residues. The CDR3 DNA reads as TGTGCCACCGAGGGACAGGGCTATGGCTACACCTTC. Protein product: CATEGQGYGYTF.

This clonotype was seen a few times. The chain has TRBV11-2 and TRBJ1-1, with a tentative D call TRBD1 (5 bases). V gave up 2 bases and J gave up 3 bases, with 10 bases separating them. CDR1 and CDR2 from the germline V gene are SGHAT and FQNNGV. The CDR3 has 14 amino acids. DNA of the CDR3: TGTGCCAGCAGCTTAATGGGGGGGGACACTGAAGCTTTCTTT. Translated: CASSLMGGDTEAFF. Together with reference TRBV11-2 and TRBJ1-1, the CDR3 gives the full variable domain: EAGVAQSPRYKIIEKRQSVAFWCNPISGHATLYWYQQILGQGPKLLIQFQNNGVVDDSQLPKDRFSAERLKGVDSTLKIQPAKLEDSAVYLCASSLMGGDTEAFFGQGTRLTVV.

This clonotype was observed many times. Here the CDR3 DNA reads TGCGCCAGCAGTCCCGAGGGGGCAGATACGCAGTATTTT. It translates to CASSPEGADTQYF. The gene calls are TRBV5-1 and TRBJ2-3; tentatively, D is TRBD1 (6 bases). The germline gives CDR1 SGHRS, CDR2 YFSETQ. This CDR3 contains 13 residues. V was cut by 5 bases and J by 4 bases, with 11 bases left in between.

This clonotype appeared a few times. The chain links TRBV29-1 to TRBJ1-1; no clear D gene. The CDR3 consists of 14 residues. Germline V gives CDR1 SQVTM, CDR2 ANQGSEA. The V gene lost 4 bases and the J gene lost 0 bases, with 12 bases spanning the gap. The CDR3 DNA is TGCAGCGTTGGGTGGGCCGACATGAACACTGAAGCTTTCTTT. Protein sequence: CSVGWADMNTEAFF.

This clonotype appeared a few times. This chain uses TRBV6-5 with TRBJ2-3; D ambiguous. Germline assignment: CDR1 MNHEY and CDR2 SVGAGI. The CDR3 has 17 amino acids. The ends were cut back, 0 bases at V and 2 bases at J, with 15 bases in the middle. CDR3 bases: TGTGCCAGCAGTTACTCGTCTAGACCGAAACTCACAGATACGCAGTATTTT. Amino acid sequence: CASSYSSRPKLTDTQYF.

At least ten counts were recorded for this clonotype. The chain recombines TRBV5-1 with TRBJ2-3; 9 bases agree with TRBD2. The CDR3 is 16 amino acids. CDR1 SGHRS and CDR2 YFSETQ come from the germline V gene. The trim removed 3 bases at V and 0 bases at J, leaving 5 bases unmatched. The CDR3 bases are TGCGCCAGCAGCTCCTTAGCGGGAGCTAGCACAGATACGCAGTATTTT. Translation gives CASSSLAGASTDTQYF.

This clonotype was seen a handful of times. The rearrangement uses TRBV5-1 and TRBJ1-2, with TRBD1 as a possible D gene (6 bases). Trimming left V 0 bases short and J 4 bases short, with 10 bases between. CDR3 length: 14 amino acids. Germline V gene lookup returns CDR1 SGHRS and CDR2 YFSETQ. The CDR3 region is CASSLGQEGYGYTF. As DNA, the CDR3 is TGCGCCAGCAGCTTGGGACAGGAAGGCTATGGCTACACCTTC. Full variable domain (outside the CDR3, taken from reference TRBV5-1 and TRBJ1-2): KAGVTQTPRYLIKTRGQQVTLSCSPISGHRSVSWYQQTPGQGLQFLFEYFSETQRNKGNFPGRFSGRQFSNSRSEMNVSTLELGDSALYLCASSLGQEGYGYTFGSGTRLTVV.

This sequence joins TRBV7-2 and TRBJ2-3, with D uncertain. Trimming shortened V by 8 bases and J by 0 bases, and 15 bases separated the two germline ends. The germline V gene has CDR1 SGHTA and CDR2 FQGNSA. This CDR3 region has 15 residues. The CDR3: CASQEFSPSTDTQYF. The CDR3 DNA reads as TGTGCCAGCCAGGAATTTTCGCCTAGCACAGATACGCAGTATTTT.

This clonotype has ten or more counts. The genes are TRBV2 and TRBJ2-7; D is ambiguous. With 6 bases removed from V and 3 bases from J, the gap between germline ends came to 9 bases. Germline V lookup: CDR1 SNHLY, CDR2 FYNNEI. The length of the CDR3 is 12 residues. The CDR3 coding sequence is TGTGCCAGCAGCCAAGACATCTACGAGCAGTACTTC. This codes for CASSQDIYEQYF. Based on the CDR3 plus reference TRBV2 and TRBJ2-7, the full variable domain is EPEVTQTPSHQVTQMGQEVILRCVPISNHLYFYWYRQILGQKVEFLVSFYNNEISEKSEIFDDQFSVERPDGSNFTLKIRSTKLEDSAMYFCASSQDIYEQYFGPGTRLTVT.

The rearrangement links TRBV9 to TRBJ1-6, with TRBD1 matching 7 bases. The CDR3 has 14 residues. J was trimmed by 9 bases and V by 3 bases; bases with no gene match: 6. The germline V gene has CDR1 SGDLS and CDR2 YYNGEE. The CDR3 reads CASSAGTARSPLHF. The CDR3, as DNA: TGTGCCAGCAGCGCCGGGACAGCGCGTTCACCCCTCCACTTT.

CDR3 residues: CASSADISRNTEAFF. The CDR3, as DNA: TGTGCCAGCAGCGCGGACATTTCCAGGAACACTGAAGCTTTCTTT. The chain uses TRBV5-4 and TRBJ1-1; D perhaps matches TRBD1 (5 bases). This CDR3 spans 15 amino acids. The V end lost 4 bases, the J end lost 1 base, and 14 bases lay between the germline ends. Per germline, CDR1 SGHNT and CDR2 YYREEE (reference sequence).

This sequence joins TRBV9 and TRBJ1-6; D is undetermined. This CDR3 is 14 amino acids long. The germline gives CDR1 SGDLS, CDR2 YYNGEE. The V gene lost 0 bases and the J gene lost 10 bases, with 11 bases spanning the gap. This chain's CDR3 is CASSVAVRASPLHF. DNA for the CDR3: TGTGCCAGCAGCGTAGCCGTTAGGGCCTCACCCCTCCACTTT. The full variable domain, with the rest looked up from reference TRBV9 and TRBJ1-6, is DSGVTQTPKHLITATGQRVTLRCSPRSGDLSVYWYQQSLDQGLQFLIQYYNGEERAKGNILERFSAQQFPDLHSELNLSSLELGDSALYFCASSVAVRASPLHFGNGTRLTVT.

V is TRBV2 and J is TRBJ1-5; D is unresolved. V lost 6 bases, J lost 2 bases, and 11 bases lay in between. This CDR3 spans 14 amino acids. CDR1 is SNHLY, CDR2 FYNNEI, per germline. The CDR3 reads CASSKDLGNQPQHF. The DNA for the CDR3 is TGTGCCAGCAGCAAAGACCTGGGCAATCAGCCCCAGCATTTT.

This chain connects TRBV18 to TRBJ1-6; TRBD1 agrees at 7 bases. After removal of 1 base from V and 7 bases from J, the junction contained 7 bases not matched to a gene. CDR1 is KGHSH, CDR2 LQKENI, per germline. This CDR3 is built from 16 residues. In DNA, the CDR3 is TGTGCCAGCTCACCACAGGTCGGGACAGAGAATTCACCCCTCCACTTT. Residues: CASSPQVGTENSPLHF.

The chain has TRBV4-3 and TRBJ2-5, with 7 positions matching TRBD1. With V trimmed by 2 bases and J by 4 bases, 4 bases remained unmatched. The CDR3 spans 14 residues. The germline V gene has CDR1 LGHNA and CDR2 YSLEER. The CDR3 coding sequence is TGCGCCAGCAGCCAACACAGGGGTGGAGAGACCCAGTACTTC. Protein: CASSQHRGGETQYF.